The clone carrying this TCR beta chain was found many times. Its antigen is as yet unknown. The V gene lost 5 bases and the J gene lost 3 bases, with 11 bases spanning the gap. This CDR3 contains 14 residues. Germline-derived CDR1 and CDR2 are MDHEN and SYDVKM. In every sequencing run, more than 200 million TCR-beta sequences were generated from 15-18 subjects. TCRdb re-derived calls from the 5' RACE reads in MiXCR, one entry per CDR3 protein. The sample has about 74,000 distinct CDR3 sequences, approximately 5.2% seen once. This sample is part of a study of neurological immune-mediated disorders. Regarding the study as a whole: The multiple sclerosis repertoire cluster had no clinical or MRI feature associated with it.

The clonotype was recovered from a young man with multiple sclerosis. The chain employs TRBV28 and TRBJ2-1, with D tentatively TRBD1 (5 bases). Source material: PBMCs. The CDR3 bases are TGTGCCAGCAGTATGGGGCAGATCTACAATGAGCAGTTCTTC. Its translation is CASSMGQIYNEQFF.